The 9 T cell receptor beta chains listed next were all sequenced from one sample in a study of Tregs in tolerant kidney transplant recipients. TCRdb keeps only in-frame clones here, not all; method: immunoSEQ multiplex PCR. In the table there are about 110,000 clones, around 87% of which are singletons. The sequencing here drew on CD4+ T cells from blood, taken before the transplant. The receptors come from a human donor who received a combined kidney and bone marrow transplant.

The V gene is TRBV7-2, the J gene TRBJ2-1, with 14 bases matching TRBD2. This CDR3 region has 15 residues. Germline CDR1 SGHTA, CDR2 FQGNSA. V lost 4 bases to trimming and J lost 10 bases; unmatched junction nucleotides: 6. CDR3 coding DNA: TGTGCCAGCAGCTCCAGGGGACTAGCGGGAGTGGAGCAGTTCTTC. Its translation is CASSSRGLAGVEQFF.

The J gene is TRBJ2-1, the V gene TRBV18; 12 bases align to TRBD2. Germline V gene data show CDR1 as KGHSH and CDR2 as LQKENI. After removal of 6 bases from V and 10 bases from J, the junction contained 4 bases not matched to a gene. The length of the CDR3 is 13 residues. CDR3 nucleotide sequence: TGTGCCAGCTCCGGGACTAGCGGGCGAGAGCAGTTCTTC. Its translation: CASSGTSGREQFF.

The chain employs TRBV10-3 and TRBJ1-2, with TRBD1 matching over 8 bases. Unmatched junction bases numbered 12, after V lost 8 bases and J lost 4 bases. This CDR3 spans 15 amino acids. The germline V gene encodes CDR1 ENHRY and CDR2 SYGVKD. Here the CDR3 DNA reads TGTGCCATCGCCCCCACGACAGGGGAAGGCTATGGCTACACCTTC. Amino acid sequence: CAIAPTTGEGYGYTF.

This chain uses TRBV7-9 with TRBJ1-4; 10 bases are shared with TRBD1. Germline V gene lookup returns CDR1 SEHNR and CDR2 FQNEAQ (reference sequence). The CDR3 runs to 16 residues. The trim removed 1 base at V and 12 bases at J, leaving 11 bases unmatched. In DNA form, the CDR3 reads TGTGCCAGCAGCTTAGTAGTGGGACAGGGGCCTCTTGAACTGTTTTTT. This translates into CASSLVVGQGPLELFF.

CDR3 residues: CASSSIGGVQETQYF. The CDR3, as DNA: TGCGCCAGCAGCTCCATCGGGGGGGTTCAAGAGACCCAGTACTTC. The chain recombines TRBV5-1 with TRBJ2-5, with 8 positions matching TRBD2. The CDR3 has 15 amino acids. The V segment lost 3 bases and the J segment 2 bases; nucleotides outside the gene matches: 6. Per germline, CDR1 SGHRS and CDR2 YFSETQ.

CDR3 residues: CASSLASYNEQFF. The DNA for the CDR3 is TGTGCCAGCAGCTTAGCGAGTTACAATGAGCAGTTCTTC. The chain carries TRBV7-9 and TRBJ2-1; no definite D call. Trimming left V 0 bases short and J 4 bases short, with 4 bases between. The CDR3 consists of 13 residues. In germline, CDR1 is SEHNR, CDR2 FQNEAQ (reference sequence). Complete variable domain (other parts from reference TRBV7-9 and TRBJ2-1): DTGVSQNPRHKITKRGQNVTFRCDPISEHNRLYWYRQTLGQGPEFLTYFQNEAQLEKSRLLSDRFSAERPKGSFSTLEIQRTEQGDSAMYLCASSLASYNEQFFGPGTRLTVL.

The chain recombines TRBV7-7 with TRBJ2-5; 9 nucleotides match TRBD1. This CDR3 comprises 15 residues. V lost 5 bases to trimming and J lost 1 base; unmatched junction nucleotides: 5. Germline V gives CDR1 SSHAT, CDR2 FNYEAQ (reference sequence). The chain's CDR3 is CASSPGGQGQETQYF. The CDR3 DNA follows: TGTGCCAGCAGCCCAGGGGGACAGGGCCAAGAGACCCAGTACTTC.

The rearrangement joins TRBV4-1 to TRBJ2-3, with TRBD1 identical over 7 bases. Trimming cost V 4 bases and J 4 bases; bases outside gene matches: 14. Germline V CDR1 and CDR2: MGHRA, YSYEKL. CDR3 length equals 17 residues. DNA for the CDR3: TGCGCCAGCAGCCGCGTGCCGGGACAGTTCCCCCCAGATACGCAGTATTTT. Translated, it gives CASSRVPGQFPPDTQYF.

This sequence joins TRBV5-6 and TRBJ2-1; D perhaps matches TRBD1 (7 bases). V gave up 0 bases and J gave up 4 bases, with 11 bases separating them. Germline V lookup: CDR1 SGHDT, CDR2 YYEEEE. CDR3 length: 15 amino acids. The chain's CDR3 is CASSLEAGGYNEQFF. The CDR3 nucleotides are TGTGCCAGCAGCTTGGAGGCAGGGGGGTACAATGAGCAGTTCTTC.